This T cell receptor beta chain appears in the sequencing data of a study of cytomegalovirus exposure and HLA in healthy donors. Overall study results and limits: The study put 150 or so TCR beta chains on its list as cytomegalovirus-associated.

Primers: 60 Vbeta forward and 13 Jbeta reverse. Per the original data handling: Later analysis identified tens of millions of unique TCR beta chains, roughly 11 million shared. TCRdb's copy holds only in-frame clones and misses some; the assay was immunoSEQ multiplex PCR. The DNA was the basis for D and trimming; V, J and clone size are from that table. Among roughly 89,000 clones, approximately 72% were seen once, and the ten largest hold about a tenth. This clone has just one count. The antigen is not known. In germline, CDR1 is SGDLS, CDR2 YYNGEE. The CDR3 loop spans 14 amino acids. V was clipped by 4 bases and J by 2 bases; unmatched bases: 4.

The sequenced sample was PBMCs. The chain combines TRBV9 with TRBJ1-2, with 8 positions matching TRBD1. The receptor's source is a young man in good health and CMV-seropositive. CDR3 bases: TGTGCCAGCAGCAACAGACAGGGGAACTATGGCTACACCTTC. This gives the protein CASSNRQGNYGYTF.